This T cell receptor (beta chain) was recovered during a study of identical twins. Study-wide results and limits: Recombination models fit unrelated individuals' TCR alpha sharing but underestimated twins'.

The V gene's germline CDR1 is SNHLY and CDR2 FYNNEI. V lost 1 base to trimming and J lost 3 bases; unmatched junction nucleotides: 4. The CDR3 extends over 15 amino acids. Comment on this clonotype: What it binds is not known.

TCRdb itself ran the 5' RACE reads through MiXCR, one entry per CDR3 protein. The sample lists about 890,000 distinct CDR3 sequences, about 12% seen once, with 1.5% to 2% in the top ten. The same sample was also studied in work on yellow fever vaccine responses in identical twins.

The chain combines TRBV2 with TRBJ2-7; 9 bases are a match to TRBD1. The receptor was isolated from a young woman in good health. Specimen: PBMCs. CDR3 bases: TGTGCCAGCAGTGAAGGCCCGGGACAGGGCTACGAGCAGTACGTC. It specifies CASSEGPGQGYEQYV.